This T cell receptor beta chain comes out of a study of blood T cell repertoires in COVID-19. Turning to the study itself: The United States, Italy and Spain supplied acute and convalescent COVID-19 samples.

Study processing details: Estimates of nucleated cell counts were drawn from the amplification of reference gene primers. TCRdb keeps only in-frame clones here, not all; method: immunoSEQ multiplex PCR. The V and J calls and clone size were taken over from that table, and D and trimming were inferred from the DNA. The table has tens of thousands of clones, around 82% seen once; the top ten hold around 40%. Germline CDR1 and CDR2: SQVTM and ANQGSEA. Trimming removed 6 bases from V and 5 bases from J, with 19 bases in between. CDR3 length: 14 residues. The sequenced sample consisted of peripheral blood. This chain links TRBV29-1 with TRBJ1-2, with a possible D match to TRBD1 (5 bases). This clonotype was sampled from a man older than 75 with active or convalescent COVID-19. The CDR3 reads CSVTKGLGGYGYTF. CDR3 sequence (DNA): TGCAGCGTAACGAAGGGACTGGGGGGTTATGGCTACACCTTC.